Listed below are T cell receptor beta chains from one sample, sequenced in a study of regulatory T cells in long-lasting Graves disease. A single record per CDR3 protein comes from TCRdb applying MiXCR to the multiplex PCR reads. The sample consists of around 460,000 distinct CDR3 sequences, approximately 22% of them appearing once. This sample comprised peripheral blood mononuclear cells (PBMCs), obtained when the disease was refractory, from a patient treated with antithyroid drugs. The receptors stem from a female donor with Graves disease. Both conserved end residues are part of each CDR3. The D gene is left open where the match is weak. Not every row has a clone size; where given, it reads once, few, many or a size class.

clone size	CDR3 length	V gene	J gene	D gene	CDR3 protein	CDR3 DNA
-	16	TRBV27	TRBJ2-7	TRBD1	CASRPWDSSFSYEQYF	TGTGCCAGCAGACCCTGGGACAGCAGTTTTTCCTACGAGCAGTACTTC
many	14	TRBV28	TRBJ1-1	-	CASSPPSGHPQAFF	TGTGCCAGCAGTCCACCCTCCGGACACCCTCAAGCTTTCTTT
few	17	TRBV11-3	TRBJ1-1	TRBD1	CASSLGDRVKEDTEAFF	TGTGCCAGCAGCTTAGGGGACAGGGTGAAGGAGGACACTGAAGCTTTCTTT
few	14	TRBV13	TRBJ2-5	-	CASSAPPRRETQYF	TGTGCCAGCAGCGCCCCCCCCCGCAGGGAGACCCAGTACTTC
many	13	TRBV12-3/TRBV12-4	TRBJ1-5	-	CASSLGGDQPQHF	TGTGCCAGCAGTTTGGGCGGAGATCAGCCCCAGCATTTT
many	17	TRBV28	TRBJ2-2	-	CASSSSGTQANTGELFF	TGTGCCAGCAGTTCGTCTGGGACACAAGCGAACACCGGGGAGCTGTTTTTT
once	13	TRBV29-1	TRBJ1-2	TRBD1	CSVEAGGSSGYTF	TGCAGCGTTGAAGCAGGGGGGAGTAGTGGCTACACCTTC
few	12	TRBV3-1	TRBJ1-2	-	CASSPLGDGYTF	TGTGCCAGCAGCCCTCTTGGGGATGGCTACACCTTC
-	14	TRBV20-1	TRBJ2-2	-	CSARRIPNTGELFF	TGCAGTGCTAGACGCATTCCGAACACCGGGGAGCTGTTTTTT
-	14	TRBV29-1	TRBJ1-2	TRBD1	CSVEWDTGDYGYTF	TGCAGCGTTGAATGGGACACAGGGGACTATGGCTACACCTTC
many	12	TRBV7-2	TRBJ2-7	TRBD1	CASSKDRGGQYF	TGTGCCAGCAGCAAAGACAGGGGCGGGCAGTACTTC
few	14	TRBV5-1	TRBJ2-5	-	CASSLDRPPGTQYF	TGCGCCAGCAGCTTGGACCGTCCCCCGGGGACCCAGTACTTC
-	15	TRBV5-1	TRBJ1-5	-	CASSLDGPPNQPQHF	TGCGCCAGCAGCCTCGACGGGCCGCCCAATCAGCCCCAGCATTTT
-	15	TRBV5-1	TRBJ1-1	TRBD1	CASSFLGQGDTEAFF	TGCGCCAGCAGCTTCCTAGGACAGGGTGACACTGAAGCTTTCTTT
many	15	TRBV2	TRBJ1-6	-	CASRTLRGDSSPLHF	TGTGCCAGCAGGACCCTCAGGGGTGACAGTTCACCCCTCCACTTT
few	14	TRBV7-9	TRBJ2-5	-	CASSPVEAKETQYF	TGTGCCAGCAGCCCCGTGGAGGCCAAAGAGACCCAGTACTTC
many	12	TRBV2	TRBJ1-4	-	CASQRGNEKLFF	TGTGCCAGCCAGAGGGGTAATGAAAAACTGTTTTTT
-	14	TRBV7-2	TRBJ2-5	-	CASSFQGQQETQYF	TGTGCCAGCAGCTTCCAGGGCCAACAAGAGACCCAGTACTTC
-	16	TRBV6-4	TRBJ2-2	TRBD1	CASSSQGVPNTGELFF	TGTGCCAGCAGTTCCCAGGGGGTCCCGAACACCGGGGAGCTGTTTTTT
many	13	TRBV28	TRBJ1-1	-	CASIAGGNTEAFF	TGTGCCAGCATAGCCGGGGGCAACACTGAAGCTTTCTTT
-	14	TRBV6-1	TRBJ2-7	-	CASSRSGGRNEQYF	TGTGCCAGCAGCCGCTCTGGGGGCCGGAACGAGCAGTACTTC
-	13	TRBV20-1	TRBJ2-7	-	CSASTGYPPEQYF	TGCAGTGCTAGTACCGGGTACCCCCCCGAGCAGTACTTC
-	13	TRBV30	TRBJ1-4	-	CAWNRNTNEKLFF	TGTGCCTGGAACAGGAATACTAATGAAAAACTGTTTTTT
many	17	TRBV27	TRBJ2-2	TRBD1	CASSLQPDRVVTGELFF	TGTGCCAGCAGTCTCCAACCCGACAGGGTGGTAACCGGGGAGCTGTTTTTT
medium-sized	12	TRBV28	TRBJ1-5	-	CASLQNNQPQHF	TGTGCCAGCTTACAGAACAATCAGCCCCAGCATTTT
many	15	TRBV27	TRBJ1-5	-	CASSYLGMSNQPQHF	TGTGCCAGCAGTTATCTGGGGATGAGCAATCAGCCCCAGCATTTT
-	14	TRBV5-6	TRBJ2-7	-	CASSLESQSYEQYF	TGTGCCAGCAGCTTGGAGTCCCAGTCCTACGAGCAGTACTTC
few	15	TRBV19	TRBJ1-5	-	CASSTEGGFNQPQHF	TGTGCCAGTAGTACGGAGGGGGGGTTCAATCAGCCCCAGCATTTT
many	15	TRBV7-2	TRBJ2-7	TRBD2	CASNQGASGSYEQYF	TGTGCCAGCAATCAAGGGGCTAGCGGGAGCTACGAGCAGTACTTC
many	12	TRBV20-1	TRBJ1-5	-	CSSLGLNQPQHF	TGCAGTTCCCTGGGACTCAATCAGCCCCAGCATTTT
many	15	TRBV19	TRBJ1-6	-	CASKTTTVNNSPLHF	TGTGCCAGTAAAACAACCACCGTGAATAATTCACCCCTCCACTTT
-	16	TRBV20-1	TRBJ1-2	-	CSASPSRGYGLDGYTF	TGCAGTGCTAGCCCTTCCCGAGGATACGGTTTGGATGGCTACACCTTC
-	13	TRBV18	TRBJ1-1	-	CASSPPAGTEAFF	TGTGCCAGCTCACCACCGGCGGGAACGGAAGCTTTCTTT
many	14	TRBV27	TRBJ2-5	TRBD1	CASRRQGRLETQYF	TGTGCCAGCAGGAGACAGGGAAGGTTAGAGACCCAGTACTTC
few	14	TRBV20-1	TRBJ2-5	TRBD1	CSASGTDNQETQYF	TGCAGTGCTAGCGGGACAGATAATCAAGAGACCCAGTACTTC
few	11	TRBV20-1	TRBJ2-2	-	CSARERGELFF	TGCAGTGCTAGAGAGAGGGGGGAGCTGTTTTTT
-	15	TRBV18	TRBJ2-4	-	CASSPVRRGRYIQYF	TGTGCCAGCTCACCGGTCAGGCGTGGGAGGTACATTCAGTACTTC
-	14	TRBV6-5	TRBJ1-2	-	CASSYSRGGYGYTF	TGTGCCAGCAGTTACTCGAGAGGGGGATATGGCTACACCTTC
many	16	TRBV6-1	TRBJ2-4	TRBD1	CASSLTGGGVKNIQYF	TGTGCCAGCAGTCTAACAGGGGGTGGTGTCAAAAACATTCAGTACTTC
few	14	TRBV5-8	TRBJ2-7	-	CASSQQGGSYEQYF	TGTGCCAGCAGCCAGCAGGGAGGCTCCTACGAGCAGTACTTC
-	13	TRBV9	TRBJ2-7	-	CASSVASNYEQYF	TGTGCCAGCAGCGTAGCTAGCAACTACGAGCAGTACTTC
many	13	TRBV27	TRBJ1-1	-	CASQGLLNTEAFF	TGTGCCAGCCAGGGTTTATTGAACACTGAAGCTTTCTTT
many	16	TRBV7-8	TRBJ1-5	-	CASSLARGASNQPQHF	TGTGCCAGCAGCTTAGCGAGGGGGGCCTCCAATCAGCCCCAGCATTTT
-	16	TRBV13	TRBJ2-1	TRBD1	CASSPQDRRSLYEQFF	TGTGCCAGCAGCCCCCAGGACAGGCGGTCGCTATATGAGCAGTTCTTC
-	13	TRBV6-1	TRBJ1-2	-	CASTPSYNYGYTF	TGTGCCAGCACCCCCAGCTATAACTATGGCTACACCTTC
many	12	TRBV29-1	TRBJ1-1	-	CSVGGLNTEAFF	TGCAGCGTAGGGGGTTTGAACACTGAAGCTTTCTTT
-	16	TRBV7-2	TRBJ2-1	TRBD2	CASSFPSGGAGNEQFF	TGTGCCAGCAGCTTTCCTAGCGGGGGGGCAGGCAATGAGCAGTTCTTC
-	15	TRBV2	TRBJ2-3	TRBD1	CASGTGGFSGDTQYF	TGTGCCAGCGGAACAGGGGGCTTCTCAGGAGATACGCAGTATTTT
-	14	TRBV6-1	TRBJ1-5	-	CASRTLDGNQPQHF	TGTGCCAGCCGTACCCTTGACGGCAATCAGCCCCAGCATTTT
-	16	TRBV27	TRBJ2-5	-	CASSPTGAGRGETQYF	TGTGCCAGCAGTCCGACGGGGGCAGGGCGGGGGGAGACCCAGTACTTC
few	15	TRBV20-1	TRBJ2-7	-	CSAGSRATSYYEQYF	TGCAGTGCTGGGAGTAGGGCTACGAGTTACTACGAGCAGTACTTC
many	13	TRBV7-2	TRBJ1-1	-	CASSVQERTEAFF	TGTGCCAGCAGCGTACAGGAACGCACTGAAGCTTTCTTT
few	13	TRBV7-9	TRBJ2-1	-	CASKGGQDNEQFF	TGTGCCAGCAAGGGGGGCCAGGACAATGAGCAGTTCTTC
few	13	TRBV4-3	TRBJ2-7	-	CASSQGHFYEQYF	TGCGCCAGCAGCCAGGGGCACTTCTACGAGCAGTACTTC
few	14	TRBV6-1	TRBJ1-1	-	CASRPDPWPTEAFF	TGTGCCAGCAGACCGGACCCCTGGCCAACTGAAGCTTTCTTT
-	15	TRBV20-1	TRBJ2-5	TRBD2	CSATRSSGGGETQYF	TGCAGTGCCACCCGGAGTAGCGGGGGGGGAGAGACCCAGTACTTC
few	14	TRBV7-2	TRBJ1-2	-	CASSLANPGLGYTF	TGTGCCAGCAGCTTAGCGAACCCAGGCCTCGGCTACACCTTC
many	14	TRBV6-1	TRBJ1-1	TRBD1	CASSEPGQGGEAFF	TGTGCCAGCAGTGAACCGGGACAGGGGGGTGAAGCTTTCTTT
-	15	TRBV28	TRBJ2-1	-	CASSPRGLSYNEQFF	TGTGCCAGCAGTCCCCGGGGGCTCTCCTACAATGAGCAGTTCTTC